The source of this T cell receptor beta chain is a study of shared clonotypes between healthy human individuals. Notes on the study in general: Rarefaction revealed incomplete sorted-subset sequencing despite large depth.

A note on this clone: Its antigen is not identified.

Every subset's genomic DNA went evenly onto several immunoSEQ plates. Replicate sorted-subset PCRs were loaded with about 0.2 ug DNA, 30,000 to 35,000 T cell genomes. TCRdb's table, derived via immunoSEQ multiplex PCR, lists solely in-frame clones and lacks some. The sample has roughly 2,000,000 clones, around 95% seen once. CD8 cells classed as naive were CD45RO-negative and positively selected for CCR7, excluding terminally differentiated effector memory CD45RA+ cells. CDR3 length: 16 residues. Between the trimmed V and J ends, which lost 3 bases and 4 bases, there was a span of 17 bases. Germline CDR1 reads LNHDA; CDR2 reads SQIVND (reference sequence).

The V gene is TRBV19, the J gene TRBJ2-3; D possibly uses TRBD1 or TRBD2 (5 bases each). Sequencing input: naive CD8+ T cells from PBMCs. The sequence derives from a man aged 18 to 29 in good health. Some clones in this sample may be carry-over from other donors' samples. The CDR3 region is CASSMGSSWGPDTQYF. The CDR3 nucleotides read TGTGCCAGTAGTATGGGAAGCTCTTGGGGACCAGATACGCAGTATTTT.